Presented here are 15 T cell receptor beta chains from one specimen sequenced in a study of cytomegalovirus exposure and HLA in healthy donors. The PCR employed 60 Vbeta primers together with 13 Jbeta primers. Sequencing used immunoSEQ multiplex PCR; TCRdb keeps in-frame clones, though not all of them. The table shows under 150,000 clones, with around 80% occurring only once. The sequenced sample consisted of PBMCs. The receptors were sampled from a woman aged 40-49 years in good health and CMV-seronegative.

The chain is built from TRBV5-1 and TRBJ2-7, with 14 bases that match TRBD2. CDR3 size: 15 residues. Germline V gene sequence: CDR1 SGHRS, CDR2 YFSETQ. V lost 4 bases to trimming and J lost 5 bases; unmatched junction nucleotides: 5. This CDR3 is CASSRGTSGGDEQYF. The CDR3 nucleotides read TGCGCCAGCAGCCGAGGGACTAGCGGGGGCGACGAGCAGTACTTC.

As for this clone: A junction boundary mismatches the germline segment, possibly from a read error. The CDR3 sequence: CAYPTGLGANGLTF. The CDR3 coding sequence is TGTGCCTATCCGACAGGGCTAGGGGCCAACGGCCTGACTTTC. The V call is TRBV30, the J call TRBJ2-6; 7 bases map to TRBD1. The CDR3 sequence is 14 residues long. The germline gives CDR1 GTSNPN, CDR2 SVGIG (reference sequence).

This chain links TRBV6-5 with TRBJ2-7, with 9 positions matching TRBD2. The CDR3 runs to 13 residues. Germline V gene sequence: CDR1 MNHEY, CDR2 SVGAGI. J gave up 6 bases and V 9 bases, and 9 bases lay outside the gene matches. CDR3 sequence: CARISGRKSEQYF. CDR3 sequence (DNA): TGTGCCAGGATTAGCGGGAGAAAGTCCGAGCAGTACTTC.

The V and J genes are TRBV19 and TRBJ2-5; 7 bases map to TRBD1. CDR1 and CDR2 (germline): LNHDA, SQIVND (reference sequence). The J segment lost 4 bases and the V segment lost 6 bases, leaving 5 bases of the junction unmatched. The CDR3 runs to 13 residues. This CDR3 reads CASSAYRGETQYF. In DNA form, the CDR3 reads TGTGCCAGTAGCGCCTACAGGGGAGAGACCCAGTACTTC.

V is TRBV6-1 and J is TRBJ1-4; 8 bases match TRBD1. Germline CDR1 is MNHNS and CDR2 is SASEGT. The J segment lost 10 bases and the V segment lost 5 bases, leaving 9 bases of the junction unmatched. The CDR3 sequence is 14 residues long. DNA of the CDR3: TGTGCCAGCAGTCCCGGACAGGGTCTACGAAAACTGTTTTTT. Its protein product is CASSPGQGLRKLFF.

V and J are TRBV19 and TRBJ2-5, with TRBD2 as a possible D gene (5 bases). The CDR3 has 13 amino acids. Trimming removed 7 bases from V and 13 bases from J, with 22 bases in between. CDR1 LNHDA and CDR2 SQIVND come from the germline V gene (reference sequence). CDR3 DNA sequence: TGTGCCAGTACTTTCAGCGGAGGAAGTCCCCCGTACTTC. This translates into CASTFSGGSPPYF.

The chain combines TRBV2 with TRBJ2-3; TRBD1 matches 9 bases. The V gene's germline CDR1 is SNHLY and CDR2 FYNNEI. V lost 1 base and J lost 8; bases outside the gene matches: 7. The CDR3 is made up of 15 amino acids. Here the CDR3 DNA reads TGTGCCAGCAGTGAAGAGGGACAGGGATTGGGTACGCAGTATTTT. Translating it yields CASSEEGQGLGTQYF.

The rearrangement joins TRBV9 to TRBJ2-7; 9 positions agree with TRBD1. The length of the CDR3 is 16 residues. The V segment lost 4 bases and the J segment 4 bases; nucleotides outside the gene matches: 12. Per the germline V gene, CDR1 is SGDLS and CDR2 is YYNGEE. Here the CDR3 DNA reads TGTGCCAGCAGCTCATCTGTACAGGGGGCGAGGTACGAGCAGTACTTC. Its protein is CASSSSVQGARYEQYF.

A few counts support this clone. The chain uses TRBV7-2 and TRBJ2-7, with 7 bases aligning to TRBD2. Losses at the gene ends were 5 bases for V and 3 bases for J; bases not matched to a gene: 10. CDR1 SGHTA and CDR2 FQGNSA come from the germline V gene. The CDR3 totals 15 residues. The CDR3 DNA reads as TGTGCCAGCAGCGCCCGGGGGGACGGATACTACGAGCAGTACTTC. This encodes CASSARGDGYYEQYF.

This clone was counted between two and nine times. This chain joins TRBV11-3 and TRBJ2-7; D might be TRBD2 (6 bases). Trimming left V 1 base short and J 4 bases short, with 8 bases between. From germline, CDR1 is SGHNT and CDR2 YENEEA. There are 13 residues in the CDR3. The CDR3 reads CASSLAEGYEQYF. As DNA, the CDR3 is TGTGCCAGCAGCTTAGCGGAGGGGTACGAGCAGTACTTC.

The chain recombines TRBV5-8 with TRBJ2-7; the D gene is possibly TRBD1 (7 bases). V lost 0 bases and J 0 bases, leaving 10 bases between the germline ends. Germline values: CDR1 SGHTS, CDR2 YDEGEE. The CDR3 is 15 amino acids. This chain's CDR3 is CASSLGGDSSYEQYF. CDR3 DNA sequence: TGTGCCAGCAGCTTGGGCGGGGACAGCTCCTACGAGCAGTACTTC.

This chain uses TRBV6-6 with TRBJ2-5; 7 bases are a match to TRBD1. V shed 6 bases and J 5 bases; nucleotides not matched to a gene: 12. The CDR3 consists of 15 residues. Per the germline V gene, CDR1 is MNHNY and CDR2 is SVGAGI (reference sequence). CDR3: CASRAEGQSGETQYF. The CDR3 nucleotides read TGTGCCAGCAGGGCCGAGGGACAGTCCGGCGAGACCCAGTACTTC.

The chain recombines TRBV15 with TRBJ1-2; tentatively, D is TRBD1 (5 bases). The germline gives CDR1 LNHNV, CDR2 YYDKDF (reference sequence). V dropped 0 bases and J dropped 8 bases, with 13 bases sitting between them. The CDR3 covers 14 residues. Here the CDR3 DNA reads TGTGCCACCAGCAGAGATCACCAGGGTCGCGGCTACACCTTC. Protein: CATSRDHQGRGYTF.

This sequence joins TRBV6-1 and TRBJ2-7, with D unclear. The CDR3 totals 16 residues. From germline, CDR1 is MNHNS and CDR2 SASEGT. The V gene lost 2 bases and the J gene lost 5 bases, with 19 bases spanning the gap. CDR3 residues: CASSERQAPPLDEQYF. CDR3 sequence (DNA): TGTGCCAGCAGTGAAAGGCAGGCCCCACCGTTGGACGAGCAGTACTTC.

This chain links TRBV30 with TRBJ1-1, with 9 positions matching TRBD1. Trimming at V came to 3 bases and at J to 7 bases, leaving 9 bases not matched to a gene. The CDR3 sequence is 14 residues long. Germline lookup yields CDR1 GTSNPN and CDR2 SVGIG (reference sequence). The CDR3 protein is CAWSAGTGSNEAFF. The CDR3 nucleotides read TGTGCCTGGAGCGCCGGGACAGGGTCGAATGAAGCTTTCTTT.